This TCR beta chain was recorded in a study of T cells in Graves' hyperthyroidism and ophthalmopathy (dated by TCRdb to between 2018 and 2020). The study in broad terms: Peripheral blood was sampled at the time of initial diagnosis, prior to any treatment. TCR V-J signatures able to tell the groups apart were searched for in a discovery cohort of 90 to 100 patients, of whom roughly 42 had Graves' ophthalmopathy and 55 to 65 had stable Graves' hyperthyroidism. An independent validation cohort of under 20 hyperthyroidism patients and 17 patients who later progressed to ophthalmopathy tested prospective prediction of ophthalmopathy. The 90 or so discovery patients were randomly split 7:3 into training and test sets. In addition, the study compared T-cell repertoires in thyroid tissue and in blood from six Graves' hyperthyroidism patients. After sampling, hyperthyroidism patients received methimazole starting at 30 mg daily, and ophthalmopathy patients received high-dose intravenous methylprednisolone. TCR Vbeta CDR3 sequencing of roughly 140 peripheral blood samples (43 ophthalmopathy, some 75 hyperthyroidism and some 17 progressor patients) is reported in the paper.

Comment on this clonotype: No antigen is known for it. No base quality information exists; no much larger clone differs at one position.

Study-wide findings and limitations: In validation, the model predicted progression to ophthalmopathy with over 60% sensitivity and 72.22% specificity, a median of about 6 months before onset. No statistical method was used to fix the sample size in advance, and group allocation was not hidden from the investigators. Blood samples also contained most of the expanded thyroid clonotypes (frequency above 0.001), which suggests that blood repertoires may reflect thyroid immune responses. A model built on a 13 V-J signature distinguished ophthalmopathy from stable hyperthyroidism, reaching 85% to 90% sensitivity and 81.08% specificity in cross-validation and 80%/75% in testing.

The TCR beta CDR3 regions were amplified from the RNA transcripts. The first round of RT-PCR for the TCR CDR3 was performed with the HTBI primer set and the Qiagen OneStep RT-PCR kit. Libraries were constructed in a second round of multiplex PCR, after which size selection and purification were performed. Libraries were sequenced paired-end with 100 bp reads on an Illumina HiSeq2000. The authors processed their data as follows. SOAPnuke was used to process the raw data, with reads discarded if the reads contained adapters or uncalled bases, had a mean Phred below 15, or lacked an exact constant-primer or identifier match. High-quality paired reads were merged with COPE v1.2.5, and unique nucleotide sequences were defined as clonotypes. MiTCR v1.1 was used to align clonotypes to the IMGT TRBV, TRBD and TRBJ reference segments. Only V-J combinations with frequency above 0.0001, covering 99% to 99.2% of repertoires, were analysed. A TCS score was defined as the ratio of F50 (clonal expansion) to E x V (chaos), with BLOSUM62-based TCRdist applied between CDR3 peptides within each V-J. Welch's t-statistics and random forest reduced fewer than 600 V-J features to 13, which were used in a naive Bayes classifier (R e1071). TCRdb reprocessing: public reads trimmed at Q25 with fastp, clones called with MiXCR, in-frame beta chains kept. A single entry per CDR3 protein holds the most common genes and DNA from its merged rows. TCRdb, rather than the study authors, made the V and J calls. Across this sample there are about 560,000 distinct CDR3 sequences, with around 15% seen only once. The ten top clones hold 15% to 20% of the sample.

A patient counted as having stable Graves' hyperthyroidism if no progression to ophthalmopathy occurred over 18 months of follow-up. The hyperthyroidism patients were between 18 and 65 years old and newly diagnosed, with a disease duration of less than 2 months. Exclusion was applied to patients with uncontrolled infections, other autoimmune diseases, pregnancy or lactation. Clinical symptoms, serum thyroxine and TRAb, thyroid ultrasound, and orbital computed tomography formed the basis for the diagnoses. PBMCs were separated from around 9.1 ml of fresh peripheral blood using Ficoll-Paque density gradient centrifugation. Total RNA was extracted using Trizol reagent, and RNA quality was assessed on an Agilent 2100 Bioanalyzer. CDR1 and CDR2 (DFQATT, SNEGSKA) derive from the germline V gene (reference sequence). V is cut back by 2 bases and J by 0 bases, with 10 bases in the junction unmatched. Including cysteine and phenylalanine, the CDR3 has 20 amino acids. Solely the CDR3 DNA is kept, with 60 bases framed from the first base.

Sequencing was done on a sample of blood. The receptor was isolated from a woman aged 18-29 years with Graves' hyperthyroidism. Recombination linked TRBV20-1 to TRBJ2-1, and TRBD2 matches 16 of the central bases. In nucleotides, the sequence is TGCAGTGCTAGAATGGCGCCGGGACTAGCGGGGGGGAGCTCCTACAATGAGCAGTTCTTC. This yields the protein CSARMAPGLAGGSSYNEQFF.